This TCR beta chain stems from a study of T cell responses to AZD1222 COVID-19 vaccine. Overall study: Second-dose intervals of approximately 4 or approximately 12 weeks were pooled. Points from the study as a whole: Donor demographics were predominantly white British with a female majority; clonal diversity may be underestimated.

Trimming cost V 8 bases and J 2 bases, with 10 bases left between them. The CDR3 length is 13 residues. Note on this clone: Its matching antigen is unknown.

The repertoire was sequenced with immunoSEQ multiplex PCR; TCRdb's copy has only in-frame clones and lacks some. The sample yields some 140,000 clones, roughly nine tenths seen once. This receptor was identified in an adult in good health. This chain joins TRBV12-3 or TRBV12-4 and TRBJ1-3; D not certain. This material consisted of peripheral blood, taken on day 0 of AZD1222 vaccination. DNA of the CDR3: TGTGCCAGCTCTGGTGGGACTGGAAACACCATATATTTT. Translating gives CASSGGTGNTIYF.